The entry below gives a single TCR beta chain sequence along with its context. This sample is drawn from a study of cytomegalovirus exposure and HLA in healthy donors. Clones were sequenced by immunoSEQ multiplex PCR, and TCRdb holds only the in-frame ones, with some missing. Altogether 100,000 to 150,000 clones are present, roughly 94% being singletons, with the ten largest covering over 1%. J was trimmed by 4 bases and V by 6 bases; bases with no gene match: 6. CDR1 is MNHNS and CDR2 is SASEGT in the germline V gene. The CDR3 extends over 14 amino acids. This sequence was found in a woman between 18 and 30 years old in good health and CMV-seronegative. Sequencing was done on a sample of PBMCs. V is TRBV6-1 and J is TRBJ2-7, with TRBD1 identical over 10 bases. The CDR3 coding sequence is TGTGCCAGCAGACCGGGACAGGGGAGTTACGAGCAGTACTTC. It translates to CASRPGQGSYEQYF.